The present entry profiles one TCR beta chain with its context. These data are taken from a study of blood T cell repertoires in COVID-19. In the authors' methods: Amplification of reference gene primers was used by the study to estimate nucleated cell counts. TCRdb's table, derived via immunoSEQ multiplex PCR, lists solely in-frame clones and lacks some. V and J calls and clone size are those listed in that table; D and trimming were worked out from the DNA. The table includes approximately 450,000 clones, around 87% detected once. V was clipped by 1 base and J by 1 base; unmatched bases: 5. The CDR3 contains 16 residues. CDR1 and CDR2 from the germline V gene are MDHEN and SYDVKM.

Sequenced sample: PBMCs or T cells enriched from blood (not recorded which). The V and J genes are TRBV28 and TRBJ1-1; 8 nucleotides agree with TRBD1. This clonotype originated in a man aged 30 to 39 who had recovered from COVID-19. Here the CDR3 DNA reads TGTGCCAGCAGTTTATATCAGGACAGGGCGAACACTGAAGCTTTCTTT. Translated: CASSLYQDRANTEAFF.